This T cell receptor beta chain was profiled in a study of blood T cell repertoires in COVID-19. As for the study in general: Both acute and convalescent COVID-19 samples were obtained from the United States, Italy and Spain. Nucleic acid was either cDNA or gDNA, and it came from T cells, B-cell-depleted T cells, or PBMCs.

Seattle researchers signed up patients amid active infection and tracked them longitudinally. Repertoires were generated with immunoSEQ multiplex PCR, while TCRdb's copy carries only in-frame clones and drops some. Among around 180,000 clones listed, roughly 84% were seen once. V was shortened by 1 base and J by 2 bases, with 5 bases between the two germline ends. Germline CDR1 MNHNS, CDR2 SASEGT. This CDR3 region has 13 residues. The chain recombines TRBV6-1 with TRBJ2-5; D is ambiguous. The TCR comes from an elderly man with COVID-19, enrolled during active disease. The sequenced material came from peripheral blood. The CDR3 region has the DNA TGTGCCAGCAGTGAAGAACAGCAAGAGACCCAGTACTTC. Protein sequence: CASSEEQQETQYF.